Listed below are T cell receptor beta chains from one sample, sequenced in a study of CD8+CD57+ T cells in acquired aplastic anemia. A single record per CDR3 protein comes from TCRdb applying MiXCR to the reads. The sample shows about 210,000 distinct CDR3 sequences, roughly 55% of them seen only once. Sequencing was done on a sample of sorted CD4+, CD8+, or CD8+CD57+ T cells (not recorded which) from PBMCs. These receptor sequences come from a human donor in good health. The CDR3 runs from the conserved cysteine through the conserved F or W. The D gene is left open where the match is weak. Clone size is shown for a subset of rows, as once, few, many or a class of expanded clone.

size,V,D,J,CDR3,DNA
many,TRBV2,TRBD1,TRBJ1-6,CASSDGQGTNSPLHF,TGTGCCAGCAGCGATGGACAGGGGACCAATTCACCCCTCCACTTT
-,TRBV6-6,-,TRBJ1-1,CASSYGGIRAEAFF,TGTGCCAGCAGTTACGGGGGGATAAGGGCTGAAGCTTTCTTT
many,TRBV19,-,TRBJ1-4,CASSTLLHRKLFF,TGTGCCAGTAGTACCCTACTTCACCGAAAACTGTTTTTT
few,TRBV24-1,-,TRBJ2-3,CATSEIGTRDEQYF,TGTGCCACCAGTGAGATAGGAACCAGGGATGAGCAGTATTTT
many,TRBV6-4,TRBD1,TRBJ2-6,CASSGQANSGANVLTF,TGTGCCAGCAGCGGACAGGCCAACTCTGGGGCCAACGTCCTGACTTTC
-,TRBV7-4,-,TRBJ2-6,CASSSFRVGRSGANVLTF,TGTGCCAGCAGCTCCTTCCGTGTGGGTCGCTCTGGGGCCAACGTCCTGACTTTC
many,TRBV19,-,TRBJ2-1,CASSISANEQFF,TGTGCCAGTAGTATAAGCGCTAATGAGCAGTTCTTC
-,TRBV20-1,-,TRBJ1-2,CSAPPGGAIGYTF,TGCAGTGCGCCACCCGGGGGGGCCATAGGCTACACCTTC
many,TRBV13,-,TRBJ1-2,CASSLARFDGTSNYGYTF,TGTGCCAGCAGCTTAGCCCGTTTTGACGGCACTTCTAACTATGGCTACACCTTC
once,TRBV24-1,TRBD2,TRBJ2-3,CATSDLRGGRAIWDTQYF,TGTGCCACCAGTGATTTGCGGGGCGGGAGGGCCATCTGGGATACGCAGTATTTT
-,TRBV19,-,TRBJ1-2,CASMDGGFNYGYTF,TGTGCCAGTATGGACGGGGGGTTTAACTATGGCTACACCTTC
once,TRBV5-6,-,TRBJ2-7,CASSLNPYEQYF,TGTGCCAGCAGCTTGAACCCCTACGAGCAGTACTTC
many,TRBV5-5,-,TRBJ1-1,CASSLGVTEAFF,TGTGCCAGCAGCTTGGGTGTCACTGAAGCTTTCTTT
many,TRBV2,-,TRBJ1-1,CASSEWSHMTGTEAFF,TGTGCCAGCAGTGAATGGTCCCATATGACCGGTACTGAAGCTTTCTTT
few,TRBV7-8,-,TRBJ2-7,CASSLDRTTLASWGYEQYF,TGTGCCAGCAGCTTAGATCGAACAACCCTAGCGTCCTGGGGCTACGAGCAGTACTTC
few,TRBV15,TRBD1,TRBJ2-7,CATSVGQGADEQYF,TGTGCCACCAGCGTGGGACAGGGGGCAGACGAGCAGTACTTC
-,TRBV12-5,-,TRBJ1-2,CASGDPPTYGYTF,TGTGCTAGTGGTGACCCGCCAACTTATGGCTACACCTTC
-,TRBV2,-,TRBJ2-3,CASGGSGRGTDTQYF,TGTGCCAGCGGGGGTAGCGGAAGGGGAACAGATACGCAGTATTTT
-,TRBV20-1,TRBD1,TRBJ1-2,CSAPGGGEGAHSYTF,TGCAGTGCCCCTGGGGGGGGTGAGGGGGCGCATAGCTACACCTTC
-,TRBV12-3/TRBV12-4,TRBD2,TRBJ2-7,CASSLSGRNYEQYF,TGTGCCAGCAGTTTAAGCGGGAGGAACTACGAGCAGTACTTC
-,TRBV5-4,TRBD1,TRBJ2-3,CASSQDSGGVTDTQYF,TGCGCCAGCAGCCAAGATTCAGGGGGCGTCACAGATACGCAGTATTTT
many,TRBV13,TRBD2,TRBJ2-7,CASSLGRGGAFMTYEQYF,TGTGCCAGCAGCTTAGGCCGCGGGGGGGCCTTCATGACCTACGAGCAGTACTTC
-,TRBV10-3,-,TRBJ1-6,CAIMGGNSPLHF,TGTGCCATCATGGGGGGCAATTCACCCCTCCACTTT
-,TRBV20-1,TRBD2,TRBJ2-1,CSPSGSSLSYNEQFF,TGCAGCCCTAGCGGGAGTTCCCTCTCCTACAATGAGCAGTTCTTC
-,TRBV7-9,TRBD2,TRBJ2-1,CASSIATSGSVHNEQFF,TGTGCCAGCAGCATCGCGACTAGCGGGAGTGTCCACAATGAGCAGTTCTTC
-,TRBV19,TRBD1,TRBJ1-2,CASSTGTGYGYTF,TGTGCCAGTAGTACCGGGACAGGCTATGGCTACACCTTC
-,TRBV4-1,-,TRBJ1-1,CASRTGRFGYTEAFF,TGCGCCAGCAGAACAGGTCGGTTCGGGTACACTGAAGCTTTCTTT
-,TRBV19,-,TRBJ2-5,CASSPLWDNDETQYF,TGTGCCAGTAGTCCGCTATGGGACAATGACGAGACCCAGTACTTC
once,TRBV15,-,TRBJ2-5,CATRPGPSQETQYF,TGTGCCACACGGCCCGGACCGTCGCAAGAGACCCAGTACTTC
once,TRBV7-9,TRBD2,TRBJ2-5,CASSLRSSGGYQETQYF,TGTGCCAGCAGCTTAAGATCTAGCGGGGGGTACCAAGAGACCCAGTACTTC
-,TRBV9,-,TRBJ2-3,CASRRGHSDTQYF,TGTGCCAGCCGCAGGGGACACTCCGATACGCAGTATTTT